Below, one T cell receptor (beta chain) is given with its context. This sample was included in a study of OX40 agonist ivuxolimab in advanced cancers. V dropped 6 bases and J dropped 0; count of bases not matched to a gene: 5. The CDR3 has 15 residues. Germline values: CDR1 SEHNR, CDR2 FQNEAQ (reference sequence). Assay used: immunoSEQ multiplex PCR; TCRdb lists only in-frame clones, some missing. This repertoire shows 12,000 or so clones, about three quarters found once; its top ten account for more than 12%. The TCR comes from an adult with an advanced solid tumor such as melanoma, head and neck, liver or kidney cancer. The specimen comprised CD4+ or CD8+ T cells sorted from blood, sampled in a trial of the OX40 agonist ivuxolimab. The chain is built from TRBV7-9 and TRBJ1-3; 7 bases align to TRBD1. The CDR3 region is CASRTGPYSGNTIYF. The CDR3 nucleotides are TGTGCCAGCAGGACAGGGCCATACTCTGGAAACACCATATATTTT.